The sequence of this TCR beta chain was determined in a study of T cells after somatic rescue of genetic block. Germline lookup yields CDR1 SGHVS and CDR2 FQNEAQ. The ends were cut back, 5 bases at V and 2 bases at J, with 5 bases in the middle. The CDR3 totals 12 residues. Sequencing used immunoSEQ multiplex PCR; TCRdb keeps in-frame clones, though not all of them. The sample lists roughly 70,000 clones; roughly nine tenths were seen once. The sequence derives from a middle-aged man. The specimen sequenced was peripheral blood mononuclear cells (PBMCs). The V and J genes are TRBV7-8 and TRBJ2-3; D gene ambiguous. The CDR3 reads CASSLITDTQYF. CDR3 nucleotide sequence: TGTGCCAGCAGCCTAATCACAGATACGCAGTATTTT.